This T cell receptor (beta chain) was captured in a study of blood T cell repertoires in COVID-19. Study-level information: Material from acute and convalescent COVID-19 was sourced from the United States, Italy and Spain. T cells, B-cell-depleted T cells, or PBMCs provided the cDNA or gDNA that served as material.

This CDR3 is 15 amino acids long. V shed 7 bases, J shed 5 bases, and the junction held 15 bases outside the gene matches. In germline, CDR1 is GTSNPN, CDR2 SVGIG (reference sequence). Under the authors' procedure: Counts of nucleated cells, estimated from reference gene primer amplification, were obtained. Libraries were prepared by immunoSEQ multiplex PCR; TCRdb keeps only in-frame clonotypes and omits some of them. V, J and clone size are taken as reported in that table, and D and trimming were inferred from the DNA itself. The table has under 130,000 clones, about 85% seen once. This clone was counted only a few times.

The genes are TRBV30 and TRBJ2-7; TRBD2 agrees at 9 bases. This TCR was recovered from a man between 50 and 59 years old with acute or convalescent COVID-19. Sequenced input: peripheral blood. CDR3 sequence (DNA): TGTGCCTTGGCCCCCGGGAGCGGGGGGACAGACGAGCAGTACTTC. It specifies CALAPGSGGTDEQYF.